A selection of T cell receptor beta chains follows, all from one sample in a study of CD4+ T cells in melanoma. Generated by immunoSEQ multiplex PCR, the TCRdb table keeps only in-frame clones and is missing some. This sample has some 13,000 clones; 70% to 80% occur once, and the top ten carry 16%. Sequencing was performed on cells from a culture (not recorded whether cultured in vitro). These receptors all come from a human donor with melanoma. CDR3s include the opening cysteine and the closing phenylalanine or tryptophan. D genes are given only for firm matches. Clone size, where shown, is once, few, many, or a class for clones that have expanded.

TRBV5-1	once	TRBJ2-7	NA	TGCGCCAGCAGCTTGGTATCGGGGGGCACTACCTACGAGCAGTACTTC	CASSLVSGGTTYEQYF
TRBV19	NA	TRBJ1-5	NA	TGTGCCAGTACCTCGTGGAGGGCTCGCAATCAGCCCCAGCATTTT	CASTSWRARNQPQHF
TRBV6-6	NA	TRBJ1-1	TRBD1	TGTGCCAGCAGTTACCCCACAGGGGGGATCCCTGAAGCTTTCTTT	CASSYPTGGIPEAFF
TRBV25-1	NA	TRBJ1-6	TRBD1	TGTGCCAGCAGTGAGGAAGGCAGGGGGCGCCGGTCACCCCTCCACTTT	CASSEEGRGRRSPLHF
TRBV30	once	TRBJ1-5	NA	TGTGCCTGGGCCCAAAGGGGAAATCAGCCCCAGCATTTT	CAWAQRGNQPQHF
TRBV7-9	few	TRBJ2-3	TRBD2	TGTGCCAGCAGCCCTGACCGCGGGGGGAGCACAGATACGCAGTATTTT	CASSPDRGGSTDTQYF
TRBV6-1	NA	TRBJ2-1	TRBD1	TGTGCCAGCGGGACAGCTTACAATGAGCAGTTCTTC	CASGTAYNEQFF
TRBV23-1	NA	TRBJ1-1	NA	TGCGCCAGCAGTCAATCTTTGCGATATAGGAACACTGAAGCTTTCTTT	CASSQSLRYRNTEAFF
TRBV6-5	once	TRBJ1-2	TRBD1	TGTGCCAGCAGTACCGGGACAGCTCTATATGGCTACACCTTC	CASSTGTALYGYTF
TRBV4-2	NA	TRBJ2-1	NA	TGTGCCAGCAGCTCGACTGGCGGGGCTAGGGAGCAGTTCTTC	CASSSTGGAREQFF
TRBV7-7	NA	TRBJ2-7	TRBD1	TGTGCCAGCAGCTTAGCACAGGGGAACTACGAGCAGTACTTC	CASSLAQGNYEQYF
TRBV6-5	few	TRBJ1-3	NA	TGTGCCAGCAGTCGGGGGAACTCTGGAAACACCATATATTTT	CASSRGNSGNTIYF
TRBV11-3	few	TRBJ2-2	NA	TGTGCCAGCAGCTTAGTTGGTTCCGGGGAGCTGTTTTTT	CASSLVGSGELFF
TRBV5-6	NA	TRBJ2-4	NA	TGTGCCAGCAGCTATGACCGTGCCAAAAACATTCAGTACTTC	CASSYDRAKNIQYF
TRBV7-9	NA	TRBJ1-2	NA	TGTGCCAGCAGCTCCAGCGACAGGCTAGGGGGCTACACCTTC	CASSSSDRLGGYTF
TRBV5-8	NA	TRBJ1-5	TRBD1	TGTGCCAGCAGCCTGGGACAGGGCCTTTTCGGACAGCCCCAGCATTTT	CASSLGQGLFGQPQHF
TRBV11-2	NA	TRBJ2-2	TRBD1	TGTGCCAGCAGCTTACTACAGGGGGATATCGGGGAGCTGTTTTTT	CASSLLQGDIGELFF
TRBV10-1	NA	TRBJ2-3	TRBD2	TGCGCCAGGAAGGGTAGCGGGGGTGCAGATACGCAGTATTTT	CARKGSGGADTQYF
TRBV5-4	NA	TRBJ1-6	TRBD1	TGTGCCAGCAGCCTCACCGGACAGGGGTGGGGGTCACCCCTCCACTTT	CASSLTGQGWGSPLHF
TRBV5-4	NA	TRBJ2-5	NA	TGTGCCAGCAGCGTGGTGGACCAAGAGACCCAGTACTTC	CASSVVDQETQYF
TRBV7-2	few	TRBJ1-1	NA	TGTGCCAGCAGCCCTCAGCGCACTGAAGCTTTCTTT	CASSPQRTEAFF
TRBV11-2	once	TRBJ2-2	NA	TGTGCCAGCAGCTTGGCCGAGGGAGTCGTCGACACCGGGGAGCTGTTTTTT	CASSLAEGVVDTGELFF
TRBV15	NA	TRBJ2-5	NA	TGTGCCACCGTCAGCAAGGGTCAAGAGACCCAGTACTTC	CATVSKGQETQYF
TRBV6-1	NA	TRBJ1-1	TRBD1	TGTGCCAGCAGGAGACAGGGGTTGGACACTGAAGCTTTCTTT	CASRRQGLDTEAFF
TRBV27	NA	TRBJ1-2	NA	TGTGCCAGCAGTTCCTCTTTGAGTAACTATGGCTACACCTTC	CASSSSLSNYGYTF
TRBV11-2	NA	TRBJ1-1	TRBD1	TGTGCCAGCAGCCACGTCGACAGGGGGTGGGACACTGAAGCTTTCTTT	CASSHVDRGWDTEAFF
TRBV18	NA	TRBJ1-4	NA	TGTGCCAGCTCGTCGGGCCGACTGACGATGGAACTGTTTTTT	CASSSGRLTMELFF
TRBV5-1	NA	TRBJ1-2	NA	TGCGCCAGCAGCTTGGGATTCGAAATCTATGGCTACACCTTC	CASSLGFEIYGYTF
TRBV5-4	NA	TRBJ2-1	NA	TGTGCCAGCAGCCAAGTACAGGGGAGGGAGCAGTTCTTC	CASSQVQGREQFF
TRBV5-6	NA	TRBJ2-7	NA	TGTGCCAGCAGCTTTGTGGGAGGATCCTACGAGCAGTACTTC	CASSFVGGSYEQYF
TRBV5-1	NA	TRBJ2-7	NA	TGCGCCAGCAGAACGGCGGGACAACGAGGCGAGCAGTACTTC	CASRTAGQRGEQYF
TRBV2	NA	TRBJ2-1	TRBD2	TGTGCCAGCAGTGAAATGGCGGGGGGTGGGGATGAGCAGTTCTTC	CASSEMAGGGDEQFF
TRBV5-1	NA	TRBJ1-1	NA	TGCGCCAGCAGCGACAGCTTGAACACTGAAGCTTTCTTT	CASSDSLNTEAFF
TRBV19	NA	TRBJ2-2	TRBD1	TGTGCCAGTACCCGCGGACAGGGAGCCGGGGAGCTGTTTTTT	CASTRGQGAGELFF
TRBV29-1	NA	TRBJ2-7	NA	TGCAGCGTTGCCCCCCAGGGAGAGGTCCACGAGCAGTACTTC	CSVAPQGEVHEQYF
TRBV11-1	NA	TRBJ2-6	NA	TGTGCCAGCAGCTTAGGACCATTCGGGGGATCCGGGGCCAACGTCCTGACTTTC	CASSLGPFGGSGANVLTF
TRBV5-1	NA	TRBJ2-1	NA	TGCGCCAGCAGCCCAGGGACTCTTAAAGCCGGGCAGTTCTTC	CASSPGTLKAGQFF
TRBV6-6	few	TRBJ1-1	NA	TGTGCCGGTTCACTGTTGGAGAACACTGAAGCTTTCTTT	CAGSLLENTEAFF
TRBV5-1	NA	TRBJ2-3	NA	TGCGCCAGCAGCTCAGGCTCAGGAGGGTCTCCAGATACGCAGTATTTT	CASSSGSGGSPDTQYF
TRBV5-4	NA	TRBJ2-5	TRBD2	TGTGCCAGCAAGCGGGGGGGCGAGGAGACCCAGTACTTC	CASKRGGEETQYF
TRBV5-4	NA	TRBJ1-1	NA	TGTGCCAGCAGGACCGACGAGACTGAAGCTTTCTTT	CASRTDETEAFF
TRBV7-9	NA	TRBJ1-1	NA	TGTGCCAGCAGCTTAAGTGGGGGCACTGAAGCTTTCTTT	CASSLSGGTEAFF
TRBV13	NA	TRBJ2-4	TRBD2	TGTGCCAGCAGCTTAGGGGGGACTAGAGGAAACATTCAGTACTTC	CASSLGGTRGNIQYF
TRBV6-4	NA	TRBJ2-5	NA	TGTGCCAGCAGTAGAGCGCTCCAAGAGACCCAGTACTTC	CASSRALQETQYF
TRBV29-1	NA	TRBJ2-7	TRBD2	TGCAGCGTTATTGGGACTAGCGGATTCGGCAGCGAGCAGTACTTC	CSVIGTSGFGSEQYF
TRBV7-4	NA	TRBJ1-5	NA	TGTGCCAGCAGCTTAGATGGGGCGTACAATCAGCCCCAGCATTTT	CASSLDGAYNQPQHF
TRBV27	NA	TRBJ1-2	NA	TGTGCCAGCACCGAAGCTAACTATGGCTACACCTTC	CASTEANYGYTF
TRBV4-2	few	TRBJ2-5	TRBD2	TGTGCCAGCAACCTGGACGGGGGGTACCAAGAGACCCAGTACTTC	CASNLDGGYQETQYF
TRBV4-1	NA	TRBJ2-7	TRBD2	TGCGCCAGCTCCACTATCCGGGGGGTGACGACCTACGAGCAGTACTTC	CASSTIRGVTTYEQYF
TRBV14	NA	TRBJ2-2	TRBD2	TGTGCCAGCAGCCAAGGGAGACTAGCGGGGAACACCGGGGAGCTGTTTTTT	CASSQGRLAGNTGELFF
TRBV6-5	NA	TRBJ2-7	TRBD1	TGTGCCAGCAGAATCGGACAGGGCGCCTACGAGCAGTACTTC	CASRIGQGAYEQYF